The following is a T cell receptor (beta chain) sequence with its context. The antigen remains unidentified. The same CDR3 can be traced to other DNA sequences in this sample. This specimen belongs to a study of beta chain features in type 1 diabetes. Study results and limitations: With patients and controls alike, PCR might favor shorter templates to an equal degree.

Reverse transcribing all isolated RNA meant expressed TCRB transcripts were sequenced. The data were produced by immunoSEQ multiplex PCR, yet TCRdb's version contains in-frame clones alone and is incomplete. The top ten hold almost 0.65% of the sample, which has about 140,000 clones, about 9.7% seen once. Germline V gene sequence: CDR1 SGHKS, CDR2 YYEKEE (reference sequence). V trimming: 5 bases; J trimming: 6 bases; junction bases outside the gene matches: 4. The CDR3 has 12 amino acids. The V call is TRBV5-5, the J call TRBJ1-2, with TRBD1 identical over 7 bases. This clonotype was sampled from a woman aged 40-49 years in good health. The sequencing sample was made of central memory CD4+ T cells from blood. For the CDR3, the DNA is TGTGCCAGCAGTCGGGACAGAGATGGCTACACCTTC. Protein product: CASSRDRDGYTF.